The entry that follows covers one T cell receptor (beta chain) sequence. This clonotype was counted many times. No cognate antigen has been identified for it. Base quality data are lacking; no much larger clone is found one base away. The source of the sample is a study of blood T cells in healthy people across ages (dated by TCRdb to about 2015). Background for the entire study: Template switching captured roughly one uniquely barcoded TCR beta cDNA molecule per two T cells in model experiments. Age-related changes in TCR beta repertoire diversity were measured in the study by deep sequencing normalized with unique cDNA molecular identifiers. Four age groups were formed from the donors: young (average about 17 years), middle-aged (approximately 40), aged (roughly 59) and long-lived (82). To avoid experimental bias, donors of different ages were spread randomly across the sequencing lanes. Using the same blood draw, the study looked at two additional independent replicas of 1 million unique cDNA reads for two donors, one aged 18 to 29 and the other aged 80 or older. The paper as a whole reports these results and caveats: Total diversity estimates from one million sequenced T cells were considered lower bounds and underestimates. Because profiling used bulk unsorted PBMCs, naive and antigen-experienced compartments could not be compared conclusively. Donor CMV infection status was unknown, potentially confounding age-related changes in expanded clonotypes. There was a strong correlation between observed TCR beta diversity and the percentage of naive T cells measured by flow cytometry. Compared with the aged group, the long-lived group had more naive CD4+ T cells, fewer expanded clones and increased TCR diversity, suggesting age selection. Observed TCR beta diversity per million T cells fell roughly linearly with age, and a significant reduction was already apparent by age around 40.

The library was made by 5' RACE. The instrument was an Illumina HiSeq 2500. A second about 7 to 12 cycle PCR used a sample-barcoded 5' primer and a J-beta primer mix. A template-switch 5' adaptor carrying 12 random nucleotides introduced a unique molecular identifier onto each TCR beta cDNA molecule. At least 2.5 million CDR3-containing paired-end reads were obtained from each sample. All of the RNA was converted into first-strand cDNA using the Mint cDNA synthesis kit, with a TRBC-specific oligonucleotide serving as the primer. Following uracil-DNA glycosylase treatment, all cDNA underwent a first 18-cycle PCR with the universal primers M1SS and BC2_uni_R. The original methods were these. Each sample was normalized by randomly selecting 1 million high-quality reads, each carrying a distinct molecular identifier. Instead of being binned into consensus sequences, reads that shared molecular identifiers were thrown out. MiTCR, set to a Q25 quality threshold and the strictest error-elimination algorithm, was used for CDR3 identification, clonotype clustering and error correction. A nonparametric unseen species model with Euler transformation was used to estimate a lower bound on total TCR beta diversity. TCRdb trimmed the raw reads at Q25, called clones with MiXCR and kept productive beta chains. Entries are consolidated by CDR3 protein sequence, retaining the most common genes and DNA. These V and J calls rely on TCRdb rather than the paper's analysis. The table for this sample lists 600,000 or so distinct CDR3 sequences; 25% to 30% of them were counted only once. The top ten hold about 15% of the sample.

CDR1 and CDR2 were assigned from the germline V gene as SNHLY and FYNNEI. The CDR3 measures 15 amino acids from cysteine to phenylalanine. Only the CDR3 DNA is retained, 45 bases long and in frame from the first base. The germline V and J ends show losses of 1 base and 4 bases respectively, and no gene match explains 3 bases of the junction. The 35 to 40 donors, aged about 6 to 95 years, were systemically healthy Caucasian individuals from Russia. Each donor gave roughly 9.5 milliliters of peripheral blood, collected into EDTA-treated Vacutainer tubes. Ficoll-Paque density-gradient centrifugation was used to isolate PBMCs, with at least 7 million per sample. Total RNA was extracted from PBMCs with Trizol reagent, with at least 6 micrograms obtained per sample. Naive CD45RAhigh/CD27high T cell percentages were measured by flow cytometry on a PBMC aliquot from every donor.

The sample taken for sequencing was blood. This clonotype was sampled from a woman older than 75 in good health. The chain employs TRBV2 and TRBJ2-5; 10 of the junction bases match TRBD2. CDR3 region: CASSEEVAGGETQYF. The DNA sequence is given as TGTGCCAGCAGTGAAGAGGTAGCGGGGGGAGAGACCCAGTACTTC.